The rows below give T cell receptor beta chains drawn from one sample of a study of regulatory T cells in long-lasting Graves disease. TCRdb called the multiplex PCR reads again in MiXCR, with one record for every CDR3 protein. The sample includes some 250,000 distinct CDR3 sequences, roughly 18% of them seen just once. These same records also appear under a second study, on T cells in Graves' hyperthyroidism and ophthalmopathy.

The sequencing here drew on peripheral blood mononuclear cells (PBMCs), taken at new diagnosis, from a patient treated with antithyroid drugs. These receptors were taken from a woman aged 25 to 39 with Graves disease. Each CDR3 is given with its conserved first and last residue. Fields, in order: clone size, J gene, D gene, V gene, CDR3 protein, CDR3 DNA. The D gene is left open where the match is weak. Not all rows give a size; the values are once, few, many and, for expanded clones, a class.

clone size: many
J gene: TRBJ1-2
D gene: TRBD1
V gene: TRBV20-1
CDR3 protein: CSAGTGGLDYGYTF
CDR3 DNA: TGCAGTGCGGGGACAGGGGGCCTTGACTATGGCTACACCTTC

clone size: many
J gene: TRBJ1-6
D gene: TRBD1
V gene: TRBV20-1
CDR3 protein: CSASPTGNSPLHF
CDR3 DNA: TGCAGTGCTAGCCCGACAGGGAATTCACCCCTCCACTTT

clone size: many
J gene: TRBJ1-1
D gene: -
V gene: TRBV18
CDR3 protein: CASSLEGRTEAFF
CDR3 DNA: TGTGCCAGCTCACTGGAGGGCAGGACTGAAGCTTTCTTT

clone size: many
J gene: TRBJ1-2
D gene: TRBD1
V gene: TRBV20-1
CDR3 protein: CSARDSRQGMRGNYGYTF
CDR3 DNA: TGCAGTGCTAGAGACTCCCGACAGGGAATGCGCGGTAACTATGGCTACACCTTC

clone size: many
J gene: TRBJ2-2
D gene: TRBD1
V gene: TRBV3-1
CDR3 protein: CASSRTGVWELFF
CDR3 DNA: TGTGCCAGTTCTCGGACAGGGGTATGGGAGCTGTTTTTT

clone size: -
J gene: TRBJ2-1
D gene: -
V gene: TRBV7-9
CDR3 protein: CASSRSSSYNEQFF
CDR3 DNA: TGTGCCAGCAGTCGCAGTAGCTCCTACAATGAGCAGTTCTTC

clone size: many
J gene: TRBJ2-5
D gene: TRBD1
V gene: TRBV9
CDR3 protein: CASSVRDSGSVETQYF
CDR3 DNA: TGTGCCAGCAGCGTAAGGGACAGCGGATCGGTAGAGACCCAGTACTTC

clone size: many
J gene: TRBJ2-3
D gene: -
V gene: TRBV7-9
CDR3 protein: CASSGAGGLTDTQYF
CDR3 DNA: TGTGCCAGCAGCGGCGCCGGGGGGCTAACAGATACGCAGTATTTT

clone size: many
J gene: TRBJ1-1
D gene: -
V gene: TRBV10-3
CDR3 protein: CAISYPLKSDSTEAFF
CDR3 DNA: TGTGCCATCAGCTACCCTCTTAAATCGGACAGCACTGAAGCTTTCTTT

clone size: -
J gene: TRBJ2-3
D gene: TRBD2
V gene: TRBV29-1
CDR3 protein: CSGRLAGGIDTQYF
CDR3 DNA: TGCAGCGGAAGACTAGCGGGGGGGATAGATACGCAGTATTTT

clone size: few
J gene: TRBJ1-5
D gene: -
V gene: TRBV6-1
CDR3 protein: CASSVKGLANQPQHF
CDR3 DNA: TGTGCCAGCAGTGTAAAAGGGTTGGCCAATCAGCCCCAGCATTTT

clone size: -
J gene: TRBJ2-7
D gene: -
V gene: TRBV15
CDR3 protein: CATSKQGGGTYEQYF
CDR3 DNA: TGTGCCACCAGCAAACAGGGGGGAGGGACCTACGAGCAGTACTTC

clone size: many
J gene: TRBJ2-1
D gene: -
V gene: TRBV27
CDR3 protein: CASSLGGARARAMTNEQFF
CDR3 DNA: TGTGCCAGCAGTTTGGGAGGAGCCCGGGCCCGGGCAATGACGAATGAGCAGTTCTTC

clone size: -
J gene: TRBJ1-4
D gene: -
V gene: TRBV20-1
CDR3 protein: CSARLVGSTEKLFF
CDR3 DNA: TGCAGTGCTAGATTGGTAGGGTCCACGGAAAAACTGTTTTTT

clone size: many
J gene: TRBJ1-5
D gene: TRBD1
V gene: TRBV7-2
CDR3 protein: CASSLSDRAGQPQHF
CDR3 DNA: TGTGCCAGCAGCTTAAGTGACAGGGCAGGGCAGCCCCAGCATTTT

clone size: many
J gene: TRBJ2-7
D gene: -
V gene: TRBV7-9
CDR3 protein: CASSPAPVLPYEQYF
CDR3 DNA: TGTGCCAGCAGCCCAGCCCCCGTCCTTCCCTACGAGCAGTACTTC

clone size: -
J gene: TRBJ2-1
D gene: -
V gene: TRBV20-1
CDR3 protein: CSARADNNEQFF
CDR3 DNA: TGCAGTGCTAGGGCAGACAACAATGAGCAGTTCTTC

clone size: many
J gene: TRBJ2-1
D gene: TRBD2
V gene: TRBV20-1
CDR3 protein: CSASRGGSNEQFF
CDR3 DNA: TGCAGTGCTAGTCGGGGGGGATCAAATGAGCAGTTCTTC

clone size: many
J gene: TRBJ2-1
D gene: -
V gene: TRBV12-3/TRBV12-4
CDR3 protein: CASSLNPSSSYNEQFF
CDR3 DNA: TGTGCCAGCAGTTTAAACCCCTCGAGCTCCTACAATGAGCAGTTCTTC

clone size: many
J gene: TRBJ1-5
D gene: -
V gene: TRBV2
CDR3 protein: CASSDLDSQQPQHF
CDR3 DNA: TGTGCCAGCAGTGATCTGGACAGTCAGCAGCCCCAGCATTTT

clone size: many
J gene: TRBJ1-2
D gene: -
V gene: TRBV6-1
CDR3 protein: CASSRRDSDGYTF
CDR3 DNA: TGTGCCAGCAGTAGGCGGGATTCCGATGGCTACACCTTC

clone size: many
J gene: TRBJ2-6
D gene: TRBD1
V gene: TRBV7-2
CDR3 protein: CASSLVLQGSSGANVLTF
CDR3 DNA: TGTGCCAGCAGCTTAGTTCTACAGGGGAGCTCTGGGGCCAACGTCCTGACTTTC

clone size: -
J gene: TRBJ2-5
D gene: TRBD2
V gene: TRBV4-1
CDR3 protein: CASRTSGSSYNEQYF
CDR3 DNA: TGCGCCAGCCGGACTAGCGGAAGCTCCTACAATGAGCAGTACTTC

clone size: -
J gene: TRBJ2-6
D gene: TRBD1
V gene: TRBV29-1
CDR3 protein: CSVEELFKETGAPGGANVLTF
CDR3 DNA: TGCAGCGTTGAAGAGCTATTCAAGGAGACAGGGGCTCCGGGCGGGGCCAACGTCCTGACTTTC

clone size: many
J gene: TRBJ1-2
D gene: -
V gene: TRBV19
CDR3 protein: CASSIGTGRTNYGYTF
CDR3 DNA: TGTGCCAGTAGTATAGGCACAGGGAGGACTAACTATGGCTACACCTTC

clone size: many
J gene: TRBJ1-2
D gene: TRBD1
V gene: TRBV20-1
CDR3 protein: CSAYRDRDDYGYTF
CDR3 DNA: TGCAGTGCTTACCGGGACAGGGACGACTATGGCTACACCTTC

clone size: few
J gene: TRBJ2-6
D gene: -
V gene: TRBV9
CDR3 protein: CASSVGGHGANVLTF
CDR3 DNA: TGTGCCAGCAGCGTCGGGGGCCATGGGGCCAACGTCCTGACTTTC

clone size: -
J gene: TRBJ1-1
D gene: TRBD1
V gene: TRBV28
CDR3 protein: CASSLWPGQGVTEAFF
CDR3 DNA: TGTGCCAGCAGTTTATGGCCGGGACAGGGTGTCACTGAAGCTTTCTTT

clone size: many
J gene: TRBJ2-6
D gene: TRBD1
V gene: TRBV4-1
CDR3 protein: CASSPWDRADSGANVLTF
CDR3 DNA: TGTGCCAGCAGCCCCTGGGACAGGGCGGATTCGGGGGCCAACGTCCTGACTTTC

clone size: many
J gene: TRBJ2-2
D gene: TRBD2
V gene: TRBV29-1
CDR3 protein: CSVEGPSGGGELFF
CDR3 DNA: TGCAGCGTTGAAGGTCCTAGCGGGGGCGGGGAGCTGTTTTTT

clone size: once
J gene: TRBJ2-7
D gene: -
V gene: TRBV7-2
CDR3 protein: CASSVDGISYEQYF
CDR3 DNA: TGTGCCAGCAGCGTCGACGGAATTAGCTACGAGCAGTACTTC

clone size: few
J gene: TRBJ1-2
D gene: TRBD1
V gene: TRBV29-1
CDR3 protein: CSVEPGTAYGYTF
CDR3 DNA: TGCAGCGTTGAACCAGGGACAGCCTATGGCTACACCTTC

clone size: many
J gene: TRBJ2-1
D gene: -
V gene: TRBV11-2
CDR3 protein: CASSLRKGLNYNEQFF
CDR3 DNA: TGTGCCAGCAGCTTAAGAAAGGGACTTAACTACAATGAGCAGTTCTTC

clone size: many
J gene: TRBJ2-7
D gene: -
V gene: TRBV7-2
CDR3 protein: CASSLYGTYEQYF
CDR3 DNA: TGTGCCAGCAGCTTATACGGTACCTACGAGCAGTACTTC

clone size: many
J gene: TRBJ1-2
D gene: -
V gene: TRBV14
CDR3 protein: CASSQDLYDAYGYTF
CDR3 DNA: TGTGCCAGCAGCCAAGATCTTTACGATGCTTATGGCTACACCTTC

clone size: many
J gene: TRBJ1-2
D gene: -
V gene: TRBV11-2
CDR3 protein: CASSFNGGGYTF
CDR3 DNA: TGTGCCAGCAGCTTTAATGGTGGTGGCTACACCTTC

clone size: many
J gene: TRBJ1-1
D gene: TRBD1
V gene: TRBV7-2
CDR3 protein: CASSWDRGRLAFF
CDR3 DNA: TGTGCCAGCAGCTGGGACAGGGGGCGATTGGCTTTCTTT

clone size: -
J gene: TRBJ2-3
D gene: -
V gene: TRBV10-2
CDR3 protein: CASGSIDTQYF
CDR3 DNA: TGCGCCAGCGGCTCCATAGATACGCAGTATTTT

clone size: many
J gene: TRBJ2-5
D gene: -
V gene: TRBV3-1
CDR3 protein: CASSQIPPRQSYF
CDR3 DNA: TGTGCCAGCAGCCAGATCCCGCCCAGACAAAGTTACTTC

clone size: many
J gene: TRBJ1-6
D gene: -
V gene: TRBV27
CDR3 protein: CASTPTAGSPLHF
CDR3 DNA: TGTGCCAGCACCCCAACAGCAGGTTCACCCCTCCACTTT

clone size: many
J gene: TRBJ2-2
D gene: -
V gene: TRBV24-1
CDR3 protein: CATLLRGELFF
CDR3 DNA: TGTGCCACCCTTCTGCGCGGGGAGCTGTTTTTT

clone size: few
J gene: TRBJ2-7
D gene: TRBD1
V gene: TRBV4-2
CDR3 protein: CASSSGTGRYEQYF
CDR3 DNA: TGTGCCAGCAGCTCTGGGACAGGGCGCTACGAGCAGTACTTC